The 26 T cell receptor beta chains reported below all come from one sample, sequenced in a study of T cell repertoires in cytomegalovirus infection. TCRdb reanalysed the reads using MiXCR and keeps one entry per CDR3 protein. This table holds 400,000 to 600,000 distinct CDR3 sequences, approximately 46% found once. No antigens are known for them. Specimen: cultured PBMCs, collected from culture after CMV antigen stimulation. The receptors stem from a human donor in good health (CMV status not recorded). Some clones in this sample may be carry-over from other donors' samples.

This clonotype was counted many times. The DNA for the CDR3 is TGTGCCAGCAGCTACGGACAAACCGAAAAACTGTTTTTT. It encodes CASSYGQTEKLFF. V and J are TRBV7-2 and TRBJ1-4; D is perhaps TRBD1 (5 bases). Germline CDR1 and CDR2: SGHTA and FQGNSA. CDR3 length: 13 residues. V shed 4 bases and J shed 8 bases, with 11 bases lying between them.

The chain uses TRBV19 and TRBJ2-5, with D perhaps TRBD1 or TRBD2 (6 bases each). The CDR3 loop spans 15 amino acids. Trimming removed 5 bases at V and 2 bases at J, with 15 bases between. The V gene's germline CDR1 is LNHDA and CDR2 SQIVND (reference sequence). CDR3 residues: CASSGGRGRQETQYF. The DNA of the CDR3 is TGTGCCAGTAGTGGCGGACGGGGGCGTCAAGAGACCCAGTACTTC.

The rearrangement joins TRBV6-2 or TRBV6-3 to TRBJ2-1; D is uncertain. V was trimmed by 7 bases and J by 4 bases, leaving 11 bases between them. The CDR3 covers 13 residues. Germline assignment: CDR1 MNHEY and CDR2 SVGEGT. CDR3 in DNA: TGTGCCAGCAAGACTTACCCGTACAATGAGCAGTTCTTC. Translated, it gives CASKTYPYNEQFF.

For the CDR3, the DNA is TGTGCCAGCAGCGACCGCAGGGCCTTAAACATTCAGTACTTC. Translated: CASSDRRALNIQYF. This rearrangement joins TRBV11-2 to TRBJ2-4, with D possibly TRBD1 on 5 matching bases. The CDR3 spans 14 residues. The germline gives CDR1 SGHAT, CDR2 FQNNGV. V dropped 5 bases and J dropped 6 bases, with 14 bases sitting between them.

V gene TRBV19 combines with J gene TRBJ2-6, with D unresolved. This CDR3 is 16 amino acids long. Germline-derived CDR1 and CDR2 are LNHDA and SQIVND (reference sequence). Trimming took off 5 bases at V and 3 bases at J, with 14 bases between the two ends. CDR3 sequence: CASSSGSSVGANVLTF. The CDR3 DNA sequence: TGTGCCAGTAGTTCTGGCAGCTCTGTTGGGGCCAACGTCCTGACTTTC.

This chain connects TRBV6-1 to TRBJ1-1, with a tentative D call TRBD1 (6 bases). The length of the CDR3 is 14 residues. With 7 bases removed from V and 4 bases from J, the gap between germline ends came to 16 bases. Germline loops: CDR1 MNHNS, CDR2 SASEGT. The CDR3 region has the DNA TGTGCCAGCAATAGGGAGGGGGGCCCCACTGAAGCTTTCTTT. Amino acids: CASNREGGPTEAFF.

This rearrangement joins TRBV4-1 to TRBJ2-7; TRBD1 is a possible D gene (5 bases). CDR3 size: 14 residues. Germline V gives CDR1 MGHRA, CDR2 YSYEKL. Trimming pared 4 bases from V and 3 bases from J, leaving 13 bases between. CDR3 DNA sequence: TGCGCCAGCAGCCCAGGCCGGACATTCTACGAGCAGTACTTC. It encodes CASSPGRTFYEQYF.

The chain employs TRBV10-3 and TRBJ2-1; 9 nucleotides align to TRBD2. Germline V gives CDR1 ENHRY, CDR2 SYGVKD. J gave up 0 bases and V 5 bases, and 5 bases lay outside the gene matches. There are 16 residues in the CDR3. The CDR3 protein is CAISRTSASSYNEQFF. The CDR3 nucleotides are TGTGCCATCAGTCGGACTAGCGCGAGCTCCTACAATGAGCAGTTCTTC.

The table lists this clonotype with a few counts. CDR3 bases: TGTGCCAGCAGTTTAGACTTCCTGGGGTACAATGAGCAGTTCTTC. This translates into CASSLDFLGYNEQFF. The rearrangement links TRBV12-3 or TRBV12-4 to TRBJ2-1; D unresolved. With 1 base removed from V and 4 bases from J, the gap between germline ends came to 11 bases. The CDR3 has 15 amino acids.

This clonotype showed up just a few times. The chain combines TRBV18 with TRBJ1-1; TRBD1 might be the D (6 bases). The CDR3 is 14 residues long. Trimming removed 1 base from V and 4 bases from J, with 10 bases in between. The germline gives CDR1 KGHSH, CDR2 LQKENI. The CDR3 nucleotides read TGTGCCAGCTCACCACGTAGAGGGGGCACTGAAGCTTTCTTT. As protein: CASSPRRGGTEAFF. Full variable domain (outside the CDR3, taken from reference TRBV18 and TRBJ1-1): NAGVMQNPRHLVRRRGQEARLRCSPMKGHSHVYWYRQLPEEGLKFMVYLQKENIIDESGMPKERFSAEFPKEGPSILRIQQVVRGDSAAYFCASSPRRGGTEAFFGQGTRLTVV.

CDR3 coding DNA: TGTGCCAGCAGCTCCACTAGCGGACAAGAGACCCAGTACTTC. It translates to CASSSTSGQETQYF. This chain connects TRBV11-2 to TRBJ2-5, with TRBD2 identical over 8 bases. The V gene's germline CDR1 is SGHAT and CDR2 FQNNGV. The CDR3 is 14 amino acids. V trimming: 4 bases; J trimming: 2 bases; junction bases outside the gene matches: 3.

CDR3 nucleotide sequence: TGTGCCAGCAGTTATTACTCGGAATTCACAGATACGCAGTATTTT. Its translation is CASSYYSEFTDTQYF. This chain joins TRBV6-6 and TRBJ2-3; D is uncertain. With 3 bases removed from V and 2 bases from J, the gap between germline ends came to 12 bases. Germline lookup yields CDR1 MNHNY and CDR2 SVGAGI (reference sequence). The CDR3 loop spans 15 amino acids.

The chain uses TRBV4-2 and TRBJ2-3, with 10 bases matching TRBD2. The V and J ends lost 3 bases and 1 base, in that order; junction bases with no gene match: 4. From germline, CDR1 is LGHNA and CDR2 YNFKEQ. CDR3 length: 16 residues. The CDR3 protein is CASSHLAGGRTDTQYF. The CDR3 region has the DNA TGTGCCAGCAGCCATTTAGCGGGGGGCCGCACAGATACGCAGTATTTT.

The chain employs TRBV20-1 and TRBJ2-7; D might be TRBD2 (6 bases). From germline, CDR1 is DFQATT and CDR2 SNEGSKA (reference sequence). The CDR3 consists of 15 residues. Trimming shortened V by 2 bases and J by 4 bases, and 18 bases separated the two germline ends. CDR3 DNA: TGCAGTGCTAGAATCTTGACTAGGGGCCGATACGAGCAGTACTTC. It encodes CSARILTRGRYEQYF.

V is TRBV12-3 or TRBV12-4 and J is TRBJ2-7; TRBD1 or TRBD2 may be the D gene (6 bases each). The CDR3 loop spans 14 amino acids. Between the trimmed V and J ends, which lost 2 bases and 5 bases, there was a span of 13 bases. As DNA, the CDR3 is TGTGCCAGCAGTTTAAGGGGGGCCGACGACGAGCAGTACTTC. Its translation is CASSLRGADDEQYF.

This chain connects TRBV7-6 to TRBJ2-2; D uncertain. CDR1 and CDR2 from the germline V gene are SGHVS and FNYEAQ. The CDR3 has 11 residues. Trimming cost V 8 bases and J 10 bases, with 11 bases left between them. The CDR3 nucleotides are TGTGCCAGCGATATAGTGGAGGAGCTGTTTTTT. Translation: CASDIVEELFF.

This clonotype was observed a handful of times. V usage is TRBV6-2 or TRBV6-3 and J usage is TRBJ2-1, with D possibly TRBD2 on 5 matching bases. The germline CDR1 and CDR2 sequences are MNHEY and SVGEGT. Trimming cost V 6 bases and J 5 bases, with 14 bases left between them. The CDR3 loop spans 14 amino acids. This CDR3 reads CASSPPSIHNEQFF. DNA for the CDR3: TGTGCCAGCAGCCCACCTAGCATCCACAATGAGCAGTTCTTC.

The genes are TRBV20-1 and TRBJ2-7, with TRBD2 matching 8 bases. This CDR3 is 15 amino acids long. CDR1 DFQATT and CDR2 SNEGSKA come from the germline V gene (reference sequence). V was pared by 4 bases and J by 0 bases, with 8 bases of the junction left unmatched. The CDR3 here is CSAIPSGRSSYEQYF. The CDR3 nucleotides are TGCAGTGCTATCCCAAGCGGGAGATCCTCCTACGAGCAGTACTTC.

This chain connects TRBV27 to TRBJ2-7; no reliable D call. The V gene's germline CDR1 is MNHEY and CDR2 SMNVEV (reference sequence). The V end was cut by 7 bases, the J end by 4 bases, with 8 bases between. This CDR3 is 11 amino acids long. The CDR3 region is CASKLGYEQYF. As DNA, the CDR3 is TGTGCCAGCAAGTTAGGGTACGAGCAGTACTTC.

This chain joins TRBV10-2 and TRBJ2-5; TRBD1 agrees at 9 bases. This CDR3 has 15 amino acids. J gave up 4 bases and V 8 bases, and 11 bases lay outside the gene matches. The V gene's germline CDR1 is WSHSY and CDR2 SAAADI. CDR3 nucleotide sequence: TGCGCCAGCGGCGATACAGGGGGCGGGGGAGAGACCCAGTACTTC. Protein: CASGDTGGGGETQYF.

This clonotype was seen only a few times. This chain links TRBV27 with TRBJ2-3; no clear D gene. V was pared by 10 bases and J by 0 bases, with 11 bases between. Per the germline V gene, CDR1 is MNHEY and CDR2 is SMNVEV (reference sequence). The CDR3 spans 13 residues. CDR3 coding DNA: TGTGCCACCTCGCCTGGGAGCACAGATACGCAGTATTTT. Protein: CATSPGSTDTQYF.

This clonotype occurred many times. The chain recombines TRBV7-2 with TRBJ2-7; 8 positions match TRBD1. The CDR3 is 14 residues long. CDR1 is SGHTA, CDR2 FQGNSA, per germline. V was pared by 1 base and J by 4 bases, with 3 bases of the junction left unmatched. This CDR3 reads CASSLDQGAYEQYF. CDR3 in DNA: TGTGCCAGCAGCTTAGATCAGGGGGCTTACGAGCAGTACTTC. The full variable domain, its missing parts supplied by reference TRBV7-2 and TRBJ2-7, is GAGVSQSPSNKVTEKGKDVELRCDPISGHTALYWYRQSLGQGLEFLIYFQGNSAPDKSGLPSDRFSAERTGGSVSTLTIQRTQQEDSAVYLCASSLDQGAYEQYFGPGTRLTVT.

The chain carries TRBV2 and TRBJ2-1; no clear D. This CDR3 comprises 11 residues. Between the trimmed V and J ends, which lost 7 bases and 3 bases, there was a span of 4 bases. Germline loops: CDR1 SNHLY, CDR2 FYNNEI. As DNA, the CDR3 is TGTGCCAGCAACGACTACAATGAGCAGTTCTTC. Residues: CASNDYNEQFF.

The chain uses TRBV7-2 and TRBJ1-6, with 9 bases lining up with TRBD1. The CDR3 length is 15 residues. In germline, CDR1 is SGHTA, CDR2 FQGNSA. Germline trimming cut 2 bases from V and 8 bases from J; bases unmatched to any gene: 4. As DNA, the CDR3 is TGTGCCAGCAGCTTAAGGACAGGGGAATATTCACCCCTCCACTTT. It encodes CASSLRTGEYSPLHF.

This chain uses TRBV6-2 or TRBV6-3 with TRBJ2-1, with 9 bases matching TRBD1. V shed 9 bases and J 4 bases; nucleotides not matched to a gene: 10. Germline loops: CDR1 MNHEY, CDR2 SVGEGT. The CDR3 contains 15 residues. CDR3 DNA sequence: TGTGCCAGTATTCCAACCGGGACAGGGTACAATGAGCAGTTCTTC. This gives the protein CASIPTGTGYNEQFF.

The chain uses TRBV28 and TRBJ1-6; weak D call: TRBD1 (5 bases). V was trimmed by 3 bases and J by 9 bases, leaving 12 bases between them. CDR1 MDHEN and CDR2 SYDVKM come from the germline V gene. The CDR3 is made up of 14 amino acids. The CDR3 coding sequence is TGTGCCAGCAGTTTGGGGCAGAGAACTTCACCCCTCCACTTT. It encodes CASSLGQRTSPLHF.